This T cell receptor beta chain originates from a study of blood T cell repertoires in COVID-19. At the level of the study: The analysed material was cDNA or gDNA that came from T cells, B-cell-depleted T cells, or PBMCs.

Using immunoSEQ multiplex PCR, the repertoire was profiled, and TCRdb retains in-frame clones only, with some absent. This table has around 250,000 clones, roughly four fifths appearing once. V dropped 5 bases and J dropped 8 bases, with 15 bases sitting between them. Germline V gives CDR1 LGHDT, CDR2 YNNKEL (reference sequence). CDR3 length equals 13 residues. V gene TRBV3-1 (or the pseudogene TRBV3-2) combines with J gene TRBJ1-2; D is unclear. The specimen sequenced was peripheral blood. This clonotype was obtained from a woman aged 18 to 35 with acute or convalescent COVID-19. The DNA for the CDR3 is TGTGCCAGCAGCAATGGTCGGACTGGAGGCTACACCTTC. It encodes CASSNGRTGGYTF.